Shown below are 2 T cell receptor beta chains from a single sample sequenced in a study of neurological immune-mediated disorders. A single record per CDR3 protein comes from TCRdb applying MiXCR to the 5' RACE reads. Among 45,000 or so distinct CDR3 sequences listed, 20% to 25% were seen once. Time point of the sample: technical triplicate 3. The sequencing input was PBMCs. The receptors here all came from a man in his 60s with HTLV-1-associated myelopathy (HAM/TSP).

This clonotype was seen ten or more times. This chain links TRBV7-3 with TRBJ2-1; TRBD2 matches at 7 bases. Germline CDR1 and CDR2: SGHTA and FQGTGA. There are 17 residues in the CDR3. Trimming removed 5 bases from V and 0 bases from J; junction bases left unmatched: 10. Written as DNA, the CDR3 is TGTGCCAGCAGCGGGGGGGGACCGACCAGCTCCTACAATGAGCAGTTCTTC. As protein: CASSGGGPTSSYNEQFF.

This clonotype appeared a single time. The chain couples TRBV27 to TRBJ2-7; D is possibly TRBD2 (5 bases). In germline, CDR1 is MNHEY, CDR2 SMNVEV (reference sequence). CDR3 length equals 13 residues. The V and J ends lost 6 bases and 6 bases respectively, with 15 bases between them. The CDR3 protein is CASSGTRISEQYF. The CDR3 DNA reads TGTGCCAGCAGCGGAACTAGAATCTCCGAGCAGTACTTC.